Sequencing of this TCR beta chain was carried out in a study of radiotherapy plus CTLA-4 blockade in lung cancer. Study-level points and caveats: Interferon-beta and early blood T cell clone dynamics reportedly predicted response best.

This clone was recorded a few times. Antigen specificity is unknown. In chemo-refractory metastatic non-small-cell lung cancer, patients got ipilimumab CTLA-4 blockade together with focal radiation. Method: immunoSEQ multiplex PCR; TCRdb's copy keeps in-frame clones and lacks some. The sample shows more than 30,000 clones, roughly 71% of them seen only once. There are 17 residues in the CDR3. The germline V and J ends were trimmed by 4 bases and 7 bases, with 26 bases remaining between them. Germline CDR1 reads MNHNS; CDR2 reads SASEGT. This chain joins TRBV6-1 and TRBJ2-7; D possibly corresponds to TRBD1 (6 bases). The receptor comes from a human donor with non-small cell lung cancer who had stable disease on radiotherapy plus ipilimumab. The specimen comprised peripheral blood, sampled from a patient treated with radiotherapy plus ipilimumab. CDR3 nucleotides: TGTGCCAGCAGTGCCAAGCCCCCGGGACACACCCTCTGGGAGCAGTACTTC. This translates into CASSAKPPGHTLWEQYF.